The present entry profiles one T cell receptor (beta chain) with its context. This sample is part of a study of OX40 agonist ivuxolimab in advanced cancers. The germline V gene encodes CDR1 SGHAT and CDR2 FQNNGV. The length of the CDR3 is 15 residues. The germline V and J ends were trimmed by 0 bases and 8 bases, with 16 bases remaining between them. Clones were sequenced by immunoSEQ multiplex PCR, and TCRdb holds only the in-frame ones, with some missing. Of approximately 76,000 clones listed, around nine tenths are singletons. The clonotype originates from an adult with an advanced solid tumor such as melanoma, head and neck, liver or kidney cancer. Sequencing used CD4+ or CD8+ T cells sorted from blood, obtained in a trial of the OX40 agonist ivuxolimab. The chain employs TRBV11-2 and TRBJ1-1; a possible D gene is TRBD1 (6 bases). The chain's CDR3 is CASSLDLVGRGEAFF. In DNA form, the CDR3 reads TGTGCCAGCAGCTTAGATCTGGTCGGCAGGGGAGAAGCTTTCTTT.